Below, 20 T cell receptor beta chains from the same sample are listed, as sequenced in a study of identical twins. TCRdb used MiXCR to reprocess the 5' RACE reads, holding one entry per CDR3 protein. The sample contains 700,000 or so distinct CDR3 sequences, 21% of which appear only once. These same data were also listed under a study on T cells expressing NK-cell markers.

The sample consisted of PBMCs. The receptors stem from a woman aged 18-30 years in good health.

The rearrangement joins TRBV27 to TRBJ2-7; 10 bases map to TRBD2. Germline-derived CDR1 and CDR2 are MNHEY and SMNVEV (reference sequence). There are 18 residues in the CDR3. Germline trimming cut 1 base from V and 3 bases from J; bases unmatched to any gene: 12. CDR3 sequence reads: CASSLLGLAGGNDYEQYF. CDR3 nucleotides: TGTGCCAGCAGTTTATTGGGATTAGCGGGAGGAAATGACTACGAGCAGTACTTC.

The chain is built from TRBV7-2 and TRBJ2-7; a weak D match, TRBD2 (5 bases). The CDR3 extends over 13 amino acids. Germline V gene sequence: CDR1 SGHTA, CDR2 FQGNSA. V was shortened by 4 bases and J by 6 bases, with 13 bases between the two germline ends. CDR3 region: CASSSPAGLEQYF. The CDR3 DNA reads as TGTGCCAGCAGCTCTCCGGCCGGACTCGAGCAGTACTTC.

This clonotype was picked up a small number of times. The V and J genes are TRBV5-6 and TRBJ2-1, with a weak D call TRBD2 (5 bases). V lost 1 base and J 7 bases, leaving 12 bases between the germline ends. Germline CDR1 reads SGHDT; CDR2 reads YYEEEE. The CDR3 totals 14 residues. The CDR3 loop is CASSLPSRGNEQFF. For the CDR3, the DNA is TGTGCCAGCAGCTTGCCTAGCAGAGGGAATGAGCAGTTCTTC.

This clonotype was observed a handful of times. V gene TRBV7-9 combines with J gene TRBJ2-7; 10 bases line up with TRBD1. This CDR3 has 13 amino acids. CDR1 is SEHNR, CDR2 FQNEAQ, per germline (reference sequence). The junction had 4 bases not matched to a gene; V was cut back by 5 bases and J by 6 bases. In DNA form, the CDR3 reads TGTGCCAGCAGCCGGGACAGGGGTGGCGAGCAGTACTTC. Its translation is CASSRDRGGEQYF.

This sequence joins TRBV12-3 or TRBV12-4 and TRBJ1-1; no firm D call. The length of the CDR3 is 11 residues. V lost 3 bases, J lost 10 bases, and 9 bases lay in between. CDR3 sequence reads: CASSLIGTAFF. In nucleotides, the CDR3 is TGTGCCAGCAGTTTGATAGGTACAGCTTTCTTT.

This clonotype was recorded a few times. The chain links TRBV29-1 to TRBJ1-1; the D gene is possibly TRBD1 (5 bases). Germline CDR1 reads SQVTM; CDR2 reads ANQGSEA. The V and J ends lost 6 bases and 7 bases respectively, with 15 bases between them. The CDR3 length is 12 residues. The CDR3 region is CSVRTWRGEAFF. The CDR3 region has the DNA TGCAGCGTGAGGACATGGAGGGGTGAAGCTTTCTTT.

The CDR3 protein is CASSWRGQGDQPQHF. DNA of the CDR3: TGTGCCAGCAGCTGGAGGGGTCAGGGTGATCAGCCCCAGCATTTT. The chain couples TRBV3-1 to TRBJ1-5; a weak D match, TRBD1 (5 bases). V lost 5 bases and J 5 bases, leaving 16 bases between the germline ends. This CDR3 spans 15 amino acids. Germline V gene data show CDR1 as LGHDT and CDR2 as YNNKEL (reference sequence).

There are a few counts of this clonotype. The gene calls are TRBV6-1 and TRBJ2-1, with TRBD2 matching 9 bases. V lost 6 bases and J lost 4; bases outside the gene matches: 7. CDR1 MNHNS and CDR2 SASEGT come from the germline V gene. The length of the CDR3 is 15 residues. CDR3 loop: CASSPGLARYNEQFF. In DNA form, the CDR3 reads TGTGCCAGCAGCCCAGGACTAGCGCGATACAATGAGCAGTTCTTC.

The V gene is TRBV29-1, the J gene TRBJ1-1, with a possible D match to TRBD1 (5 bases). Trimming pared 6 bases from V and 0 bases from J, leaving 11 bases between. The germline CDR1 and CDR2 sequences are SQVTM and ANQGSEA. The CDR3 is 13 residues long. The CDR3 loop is CSVRGRLNTEAFF. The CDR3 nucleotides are TGCAGCGTGAGGGGCCGGCTGAACACTGAAGCTTTCTTT.

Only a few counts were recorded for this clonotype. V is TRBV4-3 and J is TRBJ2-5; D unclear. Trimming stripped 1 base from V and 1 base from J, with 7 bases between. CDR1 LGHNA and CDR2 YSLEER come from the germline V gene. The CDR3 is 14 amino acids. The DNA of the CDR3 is TGCGCCAGCAGCCAAGTTGTCAGCCAAGAGACCCAGTACTTC. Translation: CASSQVVSQETQYF.

CDR3: CASSPQTSGGIEQFF. The DNA for the CDR3 is TGCGCCAGCAGCCCCCAGACTAGCGGGGGGATTGAGCAGTTCTTC. V is TRBV5-1 and J is TRBJ2-1, with 13 nucleotides matching TRBD2. The CDR3 sequence is 15 residues long. After removal of 4 bases from V and 9 bases from J, the junction contained 7 bases not matched to a gene. Germline V CDR1 and CDR2: SGHRS, YFSETQ.

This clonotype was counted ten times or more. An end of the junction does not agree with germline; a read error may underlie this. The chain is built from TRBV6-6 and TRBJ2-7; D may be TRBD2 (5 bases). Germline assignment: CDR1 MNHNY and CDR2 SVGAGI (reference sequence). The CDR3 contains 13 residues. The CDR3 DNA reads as TGTGCCAGTTCGAGCCGGGCTAGCCAAGAGCCGTACTTC. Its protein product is CASSSRASQEPYF.

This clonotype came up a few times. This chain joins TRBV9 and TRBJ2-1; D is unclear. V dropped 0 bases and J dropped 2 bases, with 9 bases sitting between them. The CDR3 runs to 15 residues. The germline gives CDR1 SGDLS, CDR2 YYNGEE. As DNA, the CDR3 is TGTGCCAGCAGCGTAGCCCCACGGACCTACAATGAGCAGTTCTTC. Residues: CASSVAPRTYNEQFF.

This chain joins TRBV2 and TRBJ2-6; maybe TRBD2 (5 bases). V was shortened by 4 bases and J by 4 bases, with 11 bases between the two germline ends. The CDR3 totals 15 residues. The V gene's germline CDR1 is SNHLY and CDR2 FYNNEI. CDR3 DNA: TGTGCCAGCAGTGGACGGGGTGGCGGGGCCAACGTCCTGACTTTC. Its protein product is CASSGRGGGANVLTF.

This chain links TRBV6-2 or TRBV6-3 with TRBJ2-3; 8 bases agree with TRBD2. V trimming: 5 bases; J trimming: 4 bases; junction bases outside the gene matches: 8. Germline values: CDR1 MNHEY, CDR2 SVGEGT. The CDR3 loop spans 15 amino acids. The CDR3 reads CASSLRGGLADTQYF. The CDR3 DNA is TGTGCCAGCAGTCTTCGGGGGGGGCTTGCAGATACGCAGTATTTT.

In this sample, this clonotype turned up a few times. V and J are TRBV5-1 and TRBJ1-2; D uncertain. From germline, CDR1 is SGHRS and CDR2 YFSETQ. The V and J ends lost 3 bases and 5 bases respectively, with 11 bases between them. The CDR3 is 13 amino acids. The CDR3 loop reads CASSSQRAYGYTF. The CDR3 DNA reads TGCGCCAGCAGCTCCCAAAGGGCGTATGGCTACACCTTC.

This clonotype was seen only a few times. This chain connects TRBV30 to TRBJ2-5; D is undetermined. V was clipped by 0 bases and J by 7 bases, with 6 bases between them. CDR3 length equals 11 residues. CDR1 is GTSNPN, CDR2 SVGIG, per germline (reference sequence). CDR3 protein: CAWSVRGTQYF. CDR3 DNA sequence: TGTGCCTGGAGTGTACGCGGGACCCAGTACTTC.

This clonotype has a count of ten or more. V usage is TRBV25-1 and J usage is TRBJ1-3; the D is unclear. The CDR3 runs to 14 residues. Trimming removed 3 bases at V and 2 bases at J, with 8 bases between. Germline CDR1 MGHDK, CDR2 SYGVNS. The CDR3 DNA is TGTGCCAGCAGTGAGCGCGGGGCTGGAAACACCATATATTTT. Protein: CASSERGAGNTIYF.

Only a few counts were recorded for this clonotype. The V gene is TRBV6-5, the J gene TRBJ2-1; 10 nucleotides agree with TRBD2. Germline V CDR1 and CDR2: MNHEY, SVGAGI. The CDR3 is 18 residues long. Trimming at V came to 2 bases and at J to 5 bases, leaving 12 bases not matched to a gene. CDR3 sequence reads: CASSYGRLAGVWDNEQFF. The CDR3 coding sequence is TGTGCCAGCAGTTACGGAAGGCTAGCGGGAGTCTGGGACAATGAGCAGTTCTTC.

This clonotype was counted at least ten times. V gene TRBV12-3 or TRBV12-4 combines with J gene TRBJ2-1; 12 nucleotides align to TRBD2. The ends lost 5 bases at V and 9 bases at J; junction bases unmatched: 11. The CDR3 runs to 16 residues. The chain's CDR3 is CASSGVGTSGFGEQFF. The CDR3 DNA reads TGTGCCAGCAGTGGGGTGGGGACTAGCGGGTTCGGTGAGCAGTTCTTC.